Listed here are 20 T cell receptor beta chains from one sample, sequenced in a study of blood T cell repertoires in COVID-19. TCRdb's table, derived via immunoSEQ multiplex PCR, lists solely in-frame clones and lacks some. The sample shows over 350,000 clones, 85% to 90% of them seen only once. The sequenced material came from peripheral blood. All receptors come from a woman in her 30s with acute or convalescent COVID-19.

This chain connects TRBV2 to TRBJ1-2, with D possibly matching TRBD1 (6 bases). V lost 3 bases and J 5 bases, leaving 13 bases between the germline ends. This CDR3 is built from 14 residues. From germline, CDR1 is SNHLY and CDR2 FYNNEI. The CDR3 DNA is TGTGCCAGCAGTGAGTGGCCAGGGGAGTATGGCTACACCTTC. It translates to CASSEWPGEYGYTF.

The CDR3: CASSPLGGRSSYEQYF. CDR3 coding DNA: TGCGCCAGCAGCCCGCTCGGGGGGAGAAGCTCCTACGAGCAGTACTTC. The chain combines TRBV4-1 with TRBJ2-7; 7 bases are shared with TRBD2. The CDR3 covers 16 residues. The ends lost 4 bases at V and 0 bases at J; junction bases unmatched: 9. Germline V gene data show CDR1 as MGHRA and CDR2 as YSYEKL.

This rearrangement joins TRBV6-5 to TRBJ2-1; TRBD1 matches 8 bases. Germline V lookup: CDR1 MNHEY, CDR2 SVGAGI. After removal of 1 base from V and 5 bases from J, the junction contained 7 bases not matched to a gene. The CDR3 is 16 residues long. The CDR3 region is CASSYLGQGSNNEQFF. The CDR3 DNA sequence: TGTGCCAGCAGTTACTTAGGACAGGGATCAAACAATGAGCAGTTCTTC.

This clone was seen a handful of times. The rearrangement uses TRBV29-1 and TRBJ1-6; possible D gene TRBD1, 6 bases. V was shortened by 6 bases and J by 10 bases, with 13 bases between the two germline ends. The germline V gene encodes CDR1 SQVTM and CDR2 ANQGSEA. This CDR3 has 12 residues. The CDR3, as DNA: TGCAGCGTAGCCGAGGGGGACTCACCCCTCCACTTT. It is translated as CSVAEGDSPLHF.

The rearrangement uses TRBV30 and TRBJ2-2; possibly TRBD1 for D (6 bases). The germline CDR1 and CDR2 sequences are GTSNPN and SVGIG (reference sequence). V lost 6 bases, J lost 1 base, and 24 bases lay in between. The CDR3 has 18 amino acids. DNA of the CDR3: TGTGCCTGTAAGAAGTTGACTCCCGGGACACAGAACACCGGGGAGCTGTTTTTT. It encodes CACKKLTPGTQNTGELFF.

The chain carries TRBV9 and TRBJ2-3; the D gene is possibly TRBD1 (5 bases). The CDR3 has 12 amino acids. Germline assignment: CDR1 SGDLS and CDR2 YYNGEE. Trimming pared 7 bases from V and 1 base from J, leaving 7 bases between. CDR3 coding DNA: TGTGCCAGCGCGACAGGCACAGATACGCAGTATTTT. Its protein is CASATGTDTQYF. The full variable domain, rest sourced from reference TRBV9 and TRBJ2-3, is DSGVTQTPKHLITATGQRVTLRCSPRSGDLSVYWYQQSLDQGLQFLIQYYNGEERAKGNILERFSAQQFPDLHSELNLSSLELGDSALYFCASATGTDTQYFGPGTRLTVL.

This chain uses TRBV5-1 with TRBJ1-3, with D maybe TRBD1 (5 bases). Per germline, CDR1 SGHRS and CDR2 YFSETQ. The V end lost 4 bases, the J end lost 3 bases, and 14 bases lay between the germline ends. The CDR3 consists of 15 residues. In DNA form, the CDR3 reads TGCGCCAGCAGCCAACCCGGAGGGGTTGGAAACACCATATATTTT. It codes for CASSQPGGVGNTIYF.

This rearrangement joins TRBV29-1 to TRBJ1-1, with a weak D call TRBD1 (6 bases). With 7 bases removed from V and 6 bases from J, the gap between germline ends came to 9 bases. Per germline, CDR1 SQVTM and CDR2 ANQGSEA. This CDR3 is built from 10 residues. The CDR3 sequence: CSAQGPEAFF. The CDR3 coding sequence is TGCAGCGCACAGGGACCTGAAGCTTTCTTT. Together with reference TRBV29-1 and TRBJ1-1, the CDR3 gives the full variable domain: SAVISQKPSRDICQRGTSLTIQCQVDSQVTMMFWYRQQPGQSLTLIATANQGSEATYESGFVIDKFPISRPNLTFSTLTVSNMSPEDSSIYLCSAQGPEAFFGQGTRLTVV.

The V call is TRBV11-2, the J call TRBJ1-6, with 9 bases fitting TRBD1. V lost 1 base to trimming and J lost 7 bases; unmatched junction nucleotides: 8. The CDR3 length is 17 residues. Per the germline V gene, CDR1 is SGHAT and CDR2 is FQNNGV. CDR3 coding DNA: TGTGCCAGCAGCTTAGGCCCCCCGGACAGGGGAAATTCACCCCTCCACTTT. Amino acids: CASSLGPPDRGNSPLHF.

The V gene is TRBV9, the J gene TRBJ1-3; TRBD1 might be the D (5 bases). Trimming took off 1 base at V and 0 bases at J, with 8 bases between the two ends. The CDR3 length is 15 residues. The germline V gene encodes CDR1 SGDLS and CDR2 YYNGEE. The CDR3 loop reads CASSVTGASGNTIYF. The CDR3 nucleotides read TGTGCCAGCAGCGTAACAGGCGCCTCTGGAAACACCATATATTTT.

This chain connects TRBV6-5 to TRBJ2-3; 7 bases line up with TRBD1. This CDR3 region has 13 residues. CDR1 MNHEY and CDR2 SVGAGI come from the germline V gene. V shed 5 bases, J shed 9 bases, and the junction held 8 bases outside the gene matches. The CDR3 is CASSPRQGITQYF. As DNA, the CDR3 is TGTGCCAGCAGTCCACGACAGGGAATAACGCAGTATTTT.

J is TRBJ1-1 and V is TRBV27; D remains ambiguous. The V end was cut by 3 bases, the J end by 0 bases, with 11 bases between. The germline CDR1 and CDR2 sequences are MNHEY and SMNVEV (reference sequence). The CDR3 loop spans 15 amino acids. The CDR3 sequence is CASSLAGSMNTEAFF. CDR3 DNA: TGTGCCAGCAGTTTGGCCGGGTCAATGAACACTGAAGCTTTCTTT.

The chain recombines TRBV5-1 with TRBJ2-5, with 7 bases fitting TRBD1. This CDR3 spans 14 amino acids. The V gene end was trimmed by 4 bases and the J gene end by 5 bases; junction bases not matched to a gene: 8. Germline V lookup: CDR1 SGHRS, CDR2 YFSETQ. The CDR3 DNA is TGCGCCAGCAGCCCCCTGGACAGGTTGGAGACCCAGTACTTC. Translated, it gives CASSPLDRLETQYF.

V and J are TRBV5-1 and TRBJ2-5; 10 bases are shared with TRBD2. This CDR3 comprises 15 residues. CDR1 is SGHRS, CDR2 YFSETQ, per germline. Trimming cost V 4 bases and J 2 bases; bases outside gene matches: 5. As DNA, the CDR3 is TGCGCCAGCAGCGCCCTAGCGGGGGCTCAAGAGACCCAGTACTTC. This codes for CASSALAGAQETQYF.

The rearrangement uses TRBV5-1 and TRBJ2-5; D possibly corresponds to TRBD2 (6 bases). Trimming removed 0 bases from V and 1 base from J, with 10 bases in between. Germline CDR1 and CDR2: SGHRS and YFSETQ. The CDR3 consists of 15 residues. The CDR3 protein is CASSLAPGVQETQYF. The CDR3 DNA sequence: TGCGCCAGCAGCTTGGCGCCGGGGGTCCAAGAGACCCAGTACTTC.

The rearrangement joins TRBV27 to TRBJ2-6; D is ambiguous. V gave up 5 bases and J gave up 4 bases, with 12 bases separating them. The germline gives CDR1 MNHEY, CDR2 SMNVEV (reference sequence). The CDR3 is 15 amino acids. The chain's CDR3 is CASSPLGKGANVLTF. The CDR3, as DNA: TGTGCCAGCAGTCCGCTTGGCAAAGGGGCCAACGTCCTGACTTTC. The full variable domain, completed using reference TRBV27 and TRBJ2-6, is EAQVTQNPRYLITVTGKKLTVTCSQNMNHEYMSWYRQDPGLGLRQIYYSMNVEVTDKGDVPEGYKVSRKEKRNFPLILESPSPNQTSLYFCASSPLGKGANVLTFGAGSRLTVL.

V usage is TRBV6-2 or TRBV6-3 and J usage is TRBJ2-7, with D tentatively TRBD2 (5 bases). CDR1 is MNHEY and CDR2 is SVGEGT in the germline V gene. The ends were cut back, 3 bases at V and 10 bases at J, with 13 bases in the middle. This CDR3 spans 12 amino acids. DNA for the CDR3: TGTGCCAGCAGTTATTTTAAGGGAGTACAGTACTTC. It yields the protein CASSYFKGVQYF.

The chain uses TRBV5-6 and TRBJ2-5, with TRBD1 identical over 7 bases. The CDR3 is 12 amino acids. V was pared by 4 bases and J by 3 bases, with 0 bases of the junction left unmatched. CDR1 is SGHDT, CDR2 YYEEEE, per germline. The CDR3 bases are TGTGCCAGCAGCCAGGGGGAAGAGACCCAGTACTTC. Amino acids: CASSQGEETQYF.

This chain's CDR3 is CASSQPGQGAYGYTF. In DNA form, the CDR3 reads TGTGCCAGCAGTCAACCGGGACAGGGAGCCTATGGCTACACCTTC. This chain uses TRBV28 with TRBJ1-2, with 9 bases that match TRBD1. Germline values: CDR1 MDHEN, CDR2 SYDVKM. The CDR3 totals 15 residues. The trim removed 5 bases at V and 4 bases at J, leaving 8 bases unmatched.

CDR3 in amino acids: CASSPSQGSYNEQFF. The CDR3 region has the DNA TGTGCCAGCAGCCCATCACAGGGGTCGTACAATGAGCAGTTCTTC. This chain uses TRBV3-1 (or the pseudogene TRBV3-2) with TRBJ2-1; TRBD1 matches 7 bases. The CDR3 is 15 amino acids. In germline, CDR1 is LGHDT, CDR2 YNNKEL (reference sequence). Germline trimming cut 4 bases from V and 4 bases from J; bases unmatched to any gene: 7.